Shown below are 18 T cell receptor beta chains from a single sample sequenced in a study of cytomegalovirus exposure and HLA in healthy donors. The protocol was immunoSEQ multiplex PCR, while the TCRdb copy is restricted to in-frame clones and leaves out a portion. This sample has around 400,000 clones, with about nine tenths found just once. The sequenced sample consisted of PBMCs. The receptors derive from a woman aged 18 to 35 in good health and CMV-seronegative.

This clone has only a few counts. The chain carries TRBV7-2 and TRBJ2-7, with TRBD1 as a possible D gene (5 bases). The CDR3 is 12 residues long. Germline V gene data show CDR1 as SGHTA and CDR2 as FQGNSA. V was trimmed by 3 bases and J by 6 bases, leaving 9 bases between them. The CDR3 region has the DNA TGTGCCAGCAGCTTGTCAGGGATCGAGCAGTACTTC. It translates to CASSLSGIEQYF. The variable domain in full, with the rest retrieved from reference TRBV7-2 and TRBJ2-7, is GAGVSQSPSNKVTEKGKDVELRCDPISGHTALYWYRQSLGQGLEFLIYFQGNSAPDKSGLPSDRFSAERTGGSVSTLTIQRTQQEDSAVYLCASSLSGIEQYFGPGTRLTVT.

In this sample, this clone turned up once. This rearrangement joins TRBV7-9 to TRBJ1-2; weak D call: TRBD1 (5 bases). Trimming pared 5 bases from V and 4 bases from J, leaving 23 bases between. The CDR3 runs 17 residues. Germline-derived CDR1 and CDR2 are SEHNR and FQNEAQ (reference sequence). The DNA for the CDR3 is TGTGCCAGCAGCCCACCCGCAGATTTGCAGGGTGGCTATGGCTACACCTTC. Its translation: CASSPPADLQGGYGYTF.

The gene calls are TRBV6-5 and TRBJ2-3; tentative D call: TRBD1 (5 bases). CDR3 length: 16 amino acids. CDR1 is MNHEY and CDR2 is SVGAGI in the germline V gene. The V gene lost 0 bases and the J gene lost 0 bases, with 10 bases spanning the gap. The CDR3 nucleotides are TGTGCCAGCAGTTACTCGGGGTCAGGGAGCACAGATACGCAGTATTTT. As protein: CASSYSGSGSTDTQYF.

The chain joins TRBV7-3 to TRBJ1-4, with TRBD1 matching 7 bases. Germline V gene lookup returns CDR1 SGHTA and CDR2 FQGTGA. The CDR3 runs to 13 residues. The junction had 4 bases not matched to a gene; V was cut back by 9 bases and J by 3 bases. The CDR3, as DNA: TGTGCCAGACCGGGACAGTCTAATGAAAAACTGTTTTTT. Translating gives CARPGQSNEKLFF.

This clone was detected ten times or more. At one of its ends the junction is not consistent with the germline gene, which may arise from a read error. CDR3 sequence: CASSGNLPSDAAGPF. The CDR3 coding sequence is TGTGCCAGCAGTGGGAACCTTCCCTCCGACGCGGCGGGCCCCTTC. The chain employs TRBV6-1 and TRBJ2-7; weak D call: TRBD2 (5 bases). The CDR3 has 15 residues. From germline, CDR1 is MNHNS and CDR2 SASEGT.

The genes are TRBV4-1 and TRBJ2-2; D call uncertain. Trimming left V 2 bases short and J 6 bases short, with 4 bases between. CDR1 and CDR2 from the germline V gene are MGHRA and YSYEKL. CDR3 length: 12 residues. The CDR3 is CASSQLSGELFF. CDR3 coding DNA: TGCGCCAGCAGCCAATTATCCGGGGAGCTGTTTTTT.

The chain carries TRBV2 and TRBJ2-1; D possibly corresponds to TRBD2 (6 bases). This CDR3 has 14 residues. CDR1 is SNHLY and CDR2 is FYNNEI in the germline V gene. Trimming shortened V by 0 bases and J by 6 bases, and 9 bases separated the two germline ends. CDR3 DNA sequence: TGTGCCAGCAGTGAAGCGGGGACTCTCAATGAGCAGTTCTTC. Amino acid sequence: CASSEAGTLNEQFF.

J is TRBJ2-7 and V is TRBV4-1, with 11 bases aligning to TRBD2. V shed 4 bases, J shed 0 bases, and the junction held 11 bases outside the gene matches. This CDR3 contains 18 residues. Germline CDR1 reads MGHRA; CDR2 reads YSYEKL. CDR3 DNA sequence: TGCGCCAGCAGCCTCATACAACCTAGCGGGGGGTTCTCCTACGAGCAGTACTTC. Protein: CASSLIQPSGGFSYEQYF.

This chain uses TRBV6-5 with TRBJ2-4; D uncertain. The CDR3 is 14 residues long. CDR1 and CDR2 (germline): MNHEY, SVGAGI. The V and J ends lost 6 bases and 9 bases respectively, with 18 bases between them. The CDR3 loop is CASSPKAPRSIQYF. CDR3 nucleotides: TGTGCCAGCAGCCCAAAGGCCCCCCGGAGCATTCAGTACTTC.

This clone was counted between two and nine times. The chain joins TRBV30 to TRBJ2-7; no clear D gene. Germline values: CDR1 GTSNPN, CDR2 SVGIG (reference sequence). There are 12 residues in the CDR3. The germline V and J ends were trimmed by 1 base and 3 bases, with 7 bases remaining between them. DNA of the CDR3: TGTGCCTGGAGTGCACTCAACTACGAGCAGTACTTC. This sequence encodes CAWSALNYEQYF.

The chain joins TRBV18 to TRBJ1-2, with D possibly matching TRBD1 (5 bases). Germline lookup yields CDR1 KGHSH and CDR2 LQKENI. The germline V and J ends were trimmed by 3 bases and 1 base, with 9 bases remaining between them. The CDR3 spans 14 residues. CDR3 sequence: CASSPPGRNYGYTF. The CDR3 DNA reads TGTGCCAGCTCACCTCCAGGGCGTAACTATGGCTACACCTTC.

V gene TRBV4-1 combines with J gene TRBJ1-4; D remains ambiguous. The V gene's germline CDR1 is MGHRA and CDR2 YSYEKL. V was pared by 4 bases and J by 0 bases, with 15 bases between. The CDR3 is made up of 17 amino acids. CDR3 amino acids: CASSPLGSGATNEKLFF. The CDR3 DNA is TGCGCCAGCAGCCCATTGGGTTCGGGAGCAACTAATGAAAAACTGTTTTTT.

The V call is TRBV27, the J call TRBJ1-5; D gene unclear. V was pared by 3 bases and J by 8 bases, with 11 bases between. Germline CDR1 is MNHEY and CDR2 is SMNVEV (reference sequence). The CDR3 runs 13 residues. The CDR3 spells CASSFSRGKPQHF. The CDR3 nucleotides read TGTGCCAGCAGTTTTTCGCGAGGGAAGCCCCAGCATTTT.

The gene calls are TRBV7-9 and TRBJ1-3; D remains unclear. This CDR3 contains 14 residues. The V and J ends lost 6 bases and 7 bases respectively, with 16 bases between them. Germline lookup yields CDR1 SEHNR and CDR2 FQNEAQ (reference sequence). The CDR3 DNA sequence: TGTGCCAGCAGGCCACGAGGATGGAGTAACACCATATATTTT. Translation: CASRPRGWSNTIYF.

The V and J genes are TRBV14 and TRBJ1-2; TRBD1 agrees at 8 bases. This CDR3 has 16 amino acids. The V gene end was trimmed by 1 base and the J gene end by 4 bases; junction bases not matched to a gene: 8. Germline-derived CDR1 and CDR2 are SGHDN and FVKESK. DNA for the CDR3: TGTGCCAGCAGCCAAGTCAGGGGGCGCACCCCCTATGGCTACACCTTC. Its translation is CASSQVRGRTPYGYTF. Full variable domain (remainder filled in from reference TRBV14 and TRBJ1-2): EAGVTQFPSHSVIEKGQTVTLRCDPISGHDNLYWYRRVMGKEIKFLLHFVKESKQDESGMPNNRFLAERTGGTYSTLKVQPAELEDSGVYFCASSQVRGRTPYGYTFGSGTRLTVV.

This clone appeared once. CDR3: CASNKGLSTDTQYF. The CDR3 DNA reads TGTGCCAGCAACAAGGGGCTCAGCACAGATACGCAGTATTTT. The chain carries TRBV7-6 and TRBJ2-3; tentative D call: TRBD1 (5 bases). CDR3 length: 14 residues. The V and J ends lost 7 bases and 0 bases respectively, with 11 bases between them. The germline gives CDR1 SGHVS, CDR2 FNYEAQ.

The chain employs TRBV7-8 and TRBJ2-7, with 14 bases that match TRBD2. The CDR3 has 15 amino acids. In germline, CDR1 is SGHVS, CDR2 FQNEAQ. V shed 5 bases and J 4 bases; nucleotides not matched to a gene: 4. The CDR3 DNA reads TGTGCCAGCAGCCCGGGGACTAGCGGGAGTTACGAGCAGTACTTC. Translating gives CASSPGTSGSYEQYF. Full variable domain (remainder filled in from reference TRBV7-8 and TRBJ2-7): GAGVSQSPRYKVAKRGQDVALRCDPISGHVSLFWYQQALGQGPEFLTYFQNEAQLDKSGLPSDRFFAERPEGSVSTLKIQRTQQEDSAVYLCASSPGTSGSYEQYFGPGTRLTVT.

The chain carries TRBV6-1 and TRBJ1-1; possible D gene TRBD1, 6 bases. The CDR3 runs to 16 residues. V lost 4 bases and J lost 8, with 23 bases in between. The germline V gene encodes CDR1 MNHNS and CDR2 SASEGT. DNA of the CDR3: TGTGCCAGCAGTGGGAGCGGGACACGGCGGCCTCAAGAAGCTTTCTTT. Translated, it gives CASSGSGTRRPQEAFF.